These 17 T cell receptor beta chains were sequenced from one sample in a study of cytomegalovirus exposure and HLA in healthy donors. 60 Vbeta and 13 Jbeta primers were used in PCR. Sequencing was performed with immunoSEQ multiplex PCR; in TCRdb, only in-frame clones are kept and a portion is missing. This table holds 150,000 or so clones, approximately 79% found once. Source material: PBMCs. The origin of the receptors is a woman in her fifties or sixties in good health and CMV-seropositive.

This chain links TRBV6-1 with TRBJ2-3; 7 bases map to TRBD1. Germline CDR1 reads MNHNS; CDR2 reads SASEGT. Trimming removed 8 bases from V and 3 bases from J; junction bases left unmatched: 8. The CDR3 runs to 14 residues. The CDR3 loop reads CASGPTGITDTQYF. In DNA form, the CDR3 reads TGTGCCAGCGGACCGACAGGGATAACAGATACGCAGTATTTT.

The rearrangement joins TRBV7-7 to TRBJ2-1; 11 positions match TRBD2. Germline lookup yields CDR1 SSHAT and CDR2 FNYEAQ (reference sequence). V shed 1 base, J shed 5 bases, and the junction held 1 base outside the gene matches. The CDR3 is 15 residues long. The CDR3 loop is CASSLGLAGNNEQFF. CDR3 nucleotide sequence: TGTGCCAGCAGCTTAGGACTAGCGGGGAACAATGAGCAGTTCTTC.

This clone was seen more than once but under ten times. An end of the junction differs from the germline gene, which may be a read error. J is TRBJ2-2 and V is TRBV6-1, with 7 bases that match TRBD1. The CDR3 runs 15 residues. Germline V gene sequence: CDR1 MNHNS, CDR2 SASEGT. In nucleotides, the CDR3 is TGTGCCAGCTGTGAGAGGGGGCCCAGGACCGGGGAGCTGTTTTTT. Translation gives CASCERGPRTGELFF.

This chain uses TRBV19 with TRBJ2-2; 7 bases agree with TRBD1. The CDR3 sequence is 12 residues long. After removal of 10 bases from V and 4 bases from J, the junction contained 3 bases not matched to a gene. Germline assignment: CDR1 LNHDA and CDR2 SQIVND (reference sequence). CDR3 coding DNA: TGTGCCACCAGACAGGGCACCGGGGAGCTGTTTTTT. Residues: CATRQGTGELFF.

The V call is TRBV4-3, the J call TRBJ1-6; 7 bases agree with TRBD1. CDR1 LGHNA and CDR2 YSLEER come from the germline V gene. The CDR3 sequence is 17 residues long. The trim removed 1 base at V and 7 bases at J, leaving 10 bases unmatched. In DNA form, the CDR3 reads TGCGCCAGCAGCCAAGTGGGGGCGCAGGGGGTAAATTCACCCCTCCACTTT. Encoded protein: CASSQVGAQGVNSPLHF.

The chain links TRBV10-1 to TRBJ2-2; a weak D match, TRBD2 (6 bases). The CDR3 is 13 residues long. V shed 7 bases and J shed 6 bases, with 12 bases lying between them. The germline CDR1 and CDR2 sequences are WNHNN and SYGVQD (reference sequence). The CDR3 DNA follows: TGCGCCAGCACCGGGACTCCTCCCGGGGAGCTGTTTTTT. Its protein product is CASTGTPPGELFF.

The rearrangement uses TRBV29-1 and TRBJ1-2; 9 bases map to TRBD1. The CDR3 covers 15 residues. Trimming cost V 5 bases and J 3 bases; bases outside gene matches: 10. Germline-derived CDR1 and CDR2 are SQVTM and ANQGSEA. This CDR3 is CSVRTGEGKDYGYTF. The CDR3 DNA is TGCAGCGTTCGGACAGGGGAGGGGAAGGACTATGGCTACACCTTC.

V usage is TRBV6-1 and J usage is TRBJ1-6, with D perhaps TRBD1 (5 bases). The CDR3 consists of 18 residues. Trimming took off 4 bases at V and 0 bases at J, with 16 bases between the two ends. Germline assignment: CDR1 MNHNS and CDR2 SASEGT. The CDR3 spells CASSALVGGSSYNSPLHF. As DNA, the CDR3 is TGTGCCAGCAGTGCCCTCGTGGGGGGGAGCTCCTATAATTCACCCCTCCACTTT.

This chain joins TRBV11-2 and TRBJ1-1; 8 positions agree with TRBD1. This CDR3 is built from 15 residues. Germline-derived CDR1 and CDR2 are SGHAT and FQNNGV. J gave up 4 bases and V 6 bases, and 10 bases lay outside the gene matches. The CDR3 loop is CASRDRTGGSTEAFF. The CDR3 DNA follows: TGTGCCAGCAGGGACCGAACAGGGGGATCCACTGAAGCTTTCTTT.

CDR3 amino acids: CASSLPPLAGDSKNIQYF. The CDR3 bases are TGCGCCAGCAGCTTGCCCCCTTTAGCGGGGGACTCTAAAAACATTCAGTACTTC. This sequence joins TRBV5-1 and TRBJ2-4, with 9 bases lining up with TRBD2. The trim removed 1 base at V and 4 bases at J, leaving 12 bases unmatched. The germline gives CDR1 SGHRS, CDR2 YFSETQ. The CDR3 is made up of 18 amino acids.

The rearrangement joins TRBV25-1 to TRBJ2-1, with 11 bases lining up with TRBD2. This CDR3 is 15 amino acids long. Unmatched junction bases numbered 1, after V lost 2 bases and J lost 4 bases. Germline CDR1 is MGHDK and CDR2 is SYGVNS. This chain's CDR3 is CASSELAGGYNEQFF. The CDR3 region has the DNA TGTGCCAGCAGTGAACTAGCGGGGGGATACAATGAGCAGTTCTTC.

This chain joins TRBV5-4 and TRBJ1-3; 8 bases are a match to TRBD1. With V trimmed by 2 bases and J by 2 bases, 3 bases remained unmatched. The CDR3 runs to 15 residues. Germline CDR1 SGHNT, CDR2 YYREEE (reference sequence). The CDR3 loop reads CASSFGTGAGNTIYF. The CDR3 DNA reads TGTGCCAGCAGCTTCGGGACAGGAGCTGGAAACACCATATATTTT.

This clone was counted only a few times. This sequence joins TRBV29-1 and TRBJ1-2; maybe TRBD1 (5 bases). Germline CDR1 is SQVTM and CDR2 is ANQGSEA. V shed 7 bases and J shed 7 bases, with 19 bases lying between them. The CDR3 spans 13 residues. CDR3 nucleotide sequence: TGCAGCGGAATTTTCAGGGAAGTGGGTGGCTACACCTTC. Its translation: CSGIFREVGGYTF.

The chain uses TRBV5-1 and TRBJ2-7, with 8 bases identical to TRBD1. Losses at the gene ends were 0 bases for V and 5 bases for J; bases not matched to a gene: 7. The CDR3 consists of 15 residues. The germline CDR1 and CDR2 sequences are SGHRS and YFSETQ. In DNA, the CDR3 is TGCGCCAGCAGCTTGGCCCCCGGACAGGGCAACGAGCAGTACTTC. It codes for CASSLAPGQGNEQYF. Full variable domain (remainder filled in from reference TRBV5-1 and TRBJ2-7): KAGVTQTPRYLIKTRGQQVTLSCSPISGHRSVSWYQQTPGQGLQFLFEYFSETQRNKGNFPGRFSGRQFSNSRSEMNVSTLELGDSALYLCASSLAPGQGNEQYFGPGTRLTVT.

V and J are TRBV11-2 and TRBJ2-7; 7 bases are shared with TRBD1. The V segment lost 4 bases and the J segment 6 bases; nucleotides outside the gene matches: 3. In germline, CDR1 is SGHAT, CDR2 FQNNGV. This CDR3 spans 12 amino acids. DNA of the CDR3: TGTGCCAGCAGCTCGGGACAGCTCGAGCAGTACTTC. It codes for CASSSGQLEQYF. Full variable domain (outside the CDR3, taken from reference TRBV11-2 and TRBJ2-7): EAGVAQSPRYKIIEKRQSVAFWCNPISGHATLYWYQQILGQGPKLLIQFQNNGVVDDSQLPKDRFSAERLKGVDSTLKIQPAKLEDSAVYLCASSSGQLEQYFGPGTRLTVT.

This sequence joins TRBV6-1 and TRBJ2-1; weak D call: TRBD2 (6 bases). Trimming removed 3 bases at V and 5 bases at J, with 14 bases between. This CDR3 is 15 amino acids long. The germline V gene encodes CDR1 MNHNS and CDR2 SASEGT. DNA of the CDR3: TGTGCCAGCAGTGACCCGGGTTCGGGGGACAATGAGCAGTTCTTC. It translates to CASSDPGSGDNEQFF.

CDR3 DNA sequence: TGTGCCAGCAGGCCCCTTTCCCCTAGGGCCAAAAACATTCAGTACTTC. Encoded protein: CASRPLSPRAKNIQYF. The gene calls are TRBV2 and TRBJ2-4; D remains unclear. This CDR3 spans 16 amino acids. V was shortened by 6 bases and J by 1 base, with 16 bases between the two germline ends. Germline-derived CDR1 and CDR2 are SNHLY and FYNNEI.